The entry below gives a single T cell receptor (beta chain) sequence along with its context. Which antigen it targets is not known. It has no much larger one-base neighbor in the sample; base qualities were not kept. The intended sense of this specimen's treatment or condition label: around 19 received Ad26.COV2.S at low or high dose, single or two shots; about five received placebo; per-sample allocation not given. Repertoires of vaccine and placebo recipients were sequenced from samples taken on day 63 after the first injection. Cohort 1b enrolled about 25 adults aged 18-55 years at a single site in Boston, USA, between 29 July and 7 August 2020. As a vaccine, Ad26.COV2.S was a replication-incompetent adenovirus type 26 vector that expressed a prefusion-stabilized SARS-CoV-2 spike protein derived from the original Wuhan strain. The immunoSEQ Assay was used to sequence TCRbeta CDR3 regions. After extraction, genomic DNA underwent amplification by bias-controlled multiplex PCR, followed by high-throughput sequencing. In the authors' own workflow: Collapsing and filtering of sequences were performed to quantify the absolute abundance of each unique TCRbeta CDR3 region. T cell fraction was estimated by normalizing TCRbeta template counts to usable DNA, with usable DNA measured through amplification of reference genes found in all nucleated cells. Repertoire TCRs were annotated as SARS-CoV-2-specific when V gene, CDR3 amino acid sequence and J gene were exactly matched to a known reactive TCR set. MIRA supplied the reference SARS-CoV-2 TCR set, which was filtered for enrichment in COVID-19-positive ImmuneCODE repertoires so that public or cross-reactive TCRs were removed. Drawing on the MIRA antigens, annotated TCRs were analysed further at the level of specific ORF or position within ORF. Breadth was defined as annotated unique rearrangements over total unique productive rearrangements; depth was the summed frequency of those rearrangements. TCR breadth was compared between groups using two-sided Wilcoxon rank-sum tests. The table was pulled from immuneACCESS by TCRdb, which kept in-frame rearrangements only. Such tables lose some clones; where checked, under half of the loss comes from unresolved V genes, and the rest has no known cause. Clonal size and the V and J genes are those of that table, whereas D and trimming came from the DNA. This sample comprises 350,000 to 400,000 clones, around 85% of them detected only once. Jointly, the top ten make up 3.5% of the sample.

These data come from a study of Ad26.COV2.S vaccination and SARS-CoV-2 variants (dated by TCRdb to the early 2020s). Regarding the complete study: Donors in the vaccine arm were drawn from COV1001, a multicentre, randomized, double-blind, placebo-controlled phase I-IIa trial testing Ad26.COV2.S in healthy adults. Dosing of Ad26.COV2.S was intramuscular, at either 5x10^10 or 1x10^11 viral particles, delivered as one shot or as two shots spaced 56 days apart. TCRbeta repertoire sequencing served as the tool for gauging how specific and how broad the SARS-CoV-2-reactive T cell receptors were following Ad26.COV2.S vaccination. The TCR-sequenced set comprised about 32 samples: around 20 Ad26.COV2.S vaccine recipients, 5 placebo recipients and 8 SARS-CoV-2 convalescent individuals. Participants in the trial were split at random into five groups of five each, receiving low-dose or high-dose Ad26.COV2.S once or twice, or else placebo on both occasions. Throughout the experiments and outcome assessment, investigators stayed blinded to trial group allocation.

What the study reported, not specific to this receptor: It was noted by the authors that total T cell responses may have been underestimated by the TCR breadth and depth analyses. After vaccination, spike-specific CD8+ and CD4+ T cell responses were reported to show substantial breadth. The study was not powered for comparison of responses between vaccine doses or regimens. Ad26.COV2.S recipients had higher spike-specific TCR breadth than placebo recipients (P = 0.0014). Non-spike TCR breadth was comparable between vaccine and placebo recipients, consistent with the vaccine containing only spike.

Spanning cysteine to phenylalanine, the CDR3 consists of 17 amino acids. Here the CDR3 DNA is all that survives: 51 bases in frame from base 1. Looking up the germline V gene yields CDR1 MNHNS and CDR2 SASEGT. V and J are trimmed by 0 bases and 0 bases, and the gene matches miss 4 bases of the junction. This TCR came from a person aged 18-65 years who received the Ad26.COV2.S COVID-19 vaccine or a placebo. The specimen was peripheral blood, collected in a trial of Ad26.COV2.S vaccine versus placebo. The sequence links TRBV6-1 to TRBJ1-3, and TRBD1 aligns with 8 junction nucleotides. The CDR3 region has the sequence CASSEAGQAGSGNTIYF. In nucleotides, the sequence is TGTGCCAGCAGTGAAGCGGGACAGGCCGGCTCTGGAAACACCATATATTTT.